Described below is a single T cell receptor (beta chain) sequence and its context. What this receptor recognizes is not known. The input lacks base qualities; no much larger clone sits a single base away. Other DNA sequences within the sample encode an identical CDR3. This specimen belongs to a study of blood T cell repertoires in COVID-19 (dated by TCRdb to 2020 to 2021). Study-level background: The collaborator samples originated in the United States, Italy and Spain and spanned the acute and convalescent phases of COVID-19. The prospective study material was composed of cDNA or gDNA derived from T cells, B-cell-depleted T cells, or PBMCs. Deeply sampled blood TCRbeta repertoires from subjects exposed to, actively infected with, or recovered from COVID-19 were included in the dataset. The repertoires were made available in a free public database intended to serve as a resource for research on the immune response to SARS-CoV-2. Samples came from the ongoing ImmuneRACE study (first 160 participants) plus 1,254 subjects from 6 global collaborators. Nearly every sample came with metadata listing a de-identified subject ID, COVID-19 status, age in years and sex. Where available, HLA class I and class II types were taken from metadata supplied by the sample provider and were not determined by assay-based typing.

Each collaborating institution followed its own protocols to collect whole blood in K2EDTA tubes. For TCRbeta analysis, collaborators shipped samples as frozen whole blood, isolated PBMCs, or DNA extracted from either of those sample types. What the research found in general, with its limitations: The quantity of clinical and demographic metadata differed by source and by participant and was supplied without curation.

The immunoSEQ Assay, a bias-controlled multiplex PCR, was used to amplify TCRbeta CDR3 regions from genomic DNA. The published analysis was carried out like this. The number of nucleated cells in each sample was estimated by amplification of reference gene primers within the assay. To quantify the absolute abundance of each unique TCRbeta CDR3 rearrangement, sequence reads were collapsed and filtered. For each sample, productive Simpson clonality was calculated as the square root of Simpson's diversity index over productive rearrangements. TCRdb mirrors the immuneACCESS table, restricted to in-frame sequences. Some clones are absent from its copies; in checked studies, under half trace to an unresolved V gene, and the reason for the others is unknown. Clonal size and the V and J genes are those of that table, whereas D and trimming came from the DNA. Here the sample has around 160,000 clones; approximately 87% occur a single time. About 5.7% of the sample rests with the top ten.

The CDR3 contains 15 residues, cysteine and phenylalanine counted. Of the read, only the CDR3 DNA is kept; its 45 bases are in frame from base 1. Trimming costs V 0 bases and J 0 bases, and their ends lie 10 bases apart. Per the germline V gene, SGHRS is the CDR1 and YFSETQ is the CDR2. The sample comprised peripheral blood. In this chain, TRBV5-1 is recombined with TRBJ2-7; TRBD2 might be the D gene, on 5 matching bases. The receptor was isolated from a man older than 75 with acute or convalescent COVID-19. In nucleotide form, the sequence is TGCGCCAGCAGCTTGGTATCGGGGAGCTCCTACGAGCAGTACTTC. Its amino acids are CASSLVSGSSYEQYF.